This T cell receptor (beta chain) was found in a study of blood T cell repertoires in COVID-19. Participants spanned ages about 18 to 89 years and resided in 20 to 25 US areas. Original processing methods: Amplified reference gene primers provided the basis for estimating nucleated cell counts. Method: immunoSEQ multiplex PCR; TCRdb's copy keeps in-frame clones and lacks some. V and J calls and clone size follow that table, whereas D and trimming were derived from the DNA. The sample holds 200,000 to 250,000 clones, 70% to 90% seen once. Germline CDR1 reads SQVTM; CDR2 reads ANQGSEA. The CDR3 length is 10 residues. Trimming removed 4 bases from V and 8 bases from J, with 8 bases in between.

Sequences were obtained from PBMCs or T cells enriched from blood (not recorded which). This chain joins TRBV29-1 and TRBJ1-2; D call uncertain. This receptor was obtained from a young man who had recovered from COVID-19. The chain's CDR3 is CSVAGEGYTF. The CDR3 region has the DNA TGCAGCGTTGCCGGAGAAGGCTACACCTTC.